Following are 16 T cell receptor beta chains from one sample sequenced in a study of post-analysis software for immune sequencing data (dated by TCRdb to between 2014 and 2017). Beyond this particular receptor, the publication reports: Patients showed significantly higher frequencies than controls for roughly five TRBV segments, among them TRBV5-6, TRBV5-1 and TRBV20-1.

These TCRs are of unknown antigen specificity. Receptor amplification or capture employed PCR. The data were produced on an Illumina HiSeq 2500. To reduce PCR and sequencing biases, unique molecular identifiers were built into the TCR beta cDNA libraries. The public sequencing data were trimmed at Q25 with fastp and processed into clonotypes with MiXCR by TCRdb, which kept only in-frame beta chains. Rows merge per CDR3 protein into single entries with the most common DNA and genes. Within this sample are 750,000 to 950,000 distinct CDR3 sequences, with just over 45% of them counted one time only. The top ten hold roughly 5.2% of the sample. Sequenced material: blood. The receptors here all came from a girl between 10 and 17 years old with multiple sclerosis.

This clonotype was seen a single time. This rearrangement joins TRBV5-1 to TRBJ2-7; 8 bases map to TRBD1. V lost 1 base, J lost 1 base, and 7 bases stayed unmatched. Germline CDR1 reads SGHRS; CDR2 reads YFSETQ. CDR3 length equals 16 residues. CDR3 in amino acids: CASSLSVGDRSYEQYF. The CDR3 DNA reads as TGCGCCAGCAGCTTGTCCGTAGGGGACAGGTCCTACGAGCAGTACTTC.

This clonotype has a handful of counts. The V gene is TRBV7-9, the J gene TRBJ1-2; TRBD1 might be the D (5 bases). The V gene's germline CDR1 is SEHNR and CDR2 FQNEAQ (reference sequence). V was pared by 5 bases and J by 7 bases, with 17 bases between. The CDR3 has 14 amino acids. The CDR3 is CASSRLQGVGGYTF. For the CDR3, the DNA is TGTGCCAGCAGCCGACTCCAGGGCGTGGGTGGCTACACCTTC.

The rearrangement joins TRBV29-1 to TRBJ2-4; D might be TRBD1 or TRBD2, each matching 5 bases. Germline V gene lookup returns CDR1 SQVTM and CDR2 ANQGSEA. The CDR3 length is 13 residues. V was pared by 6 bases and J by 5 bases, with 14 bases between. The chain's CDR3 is CSVTGRAENIQYF. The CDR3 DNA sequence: TGCAGCGTAACAGGACGAGCGGAAAACATTCAGTACTTC.

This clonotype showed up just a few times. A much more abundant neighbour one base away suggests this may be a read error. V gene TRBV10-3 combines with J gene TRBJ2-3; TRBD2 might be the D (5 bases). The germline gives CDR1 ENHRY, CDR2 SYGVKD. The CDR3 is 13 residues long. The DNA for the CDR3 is TGTACCATCAGTAGGACTAGCACAGATACGCAGTATTTT. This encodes CTISRTSTDTQYF.

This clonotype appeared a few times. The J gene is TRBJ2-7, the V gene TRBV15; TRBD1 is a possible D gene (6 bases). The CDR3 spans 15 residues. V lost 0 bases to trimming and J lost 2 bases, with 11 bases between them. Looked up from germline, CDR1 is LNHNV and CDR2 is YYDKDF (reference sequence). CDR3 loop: CATSRDLGQPYEQYF. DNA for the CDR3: TGTGCCACCAGCAGAGATCTAGGACAGCCCTACGAGCAGTACTTC.

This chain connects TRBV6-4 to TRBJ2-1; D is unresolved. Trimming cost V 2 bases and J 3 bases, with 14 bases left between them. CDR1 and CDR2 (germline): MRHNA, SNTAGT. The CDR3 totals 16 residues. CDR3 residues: CASSDIFRVNYNEQFF. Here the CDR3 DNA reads TGTGCCAGCAGTGACATCTTTCGCGTCAACTACAATGAGCAGTTCTTC.

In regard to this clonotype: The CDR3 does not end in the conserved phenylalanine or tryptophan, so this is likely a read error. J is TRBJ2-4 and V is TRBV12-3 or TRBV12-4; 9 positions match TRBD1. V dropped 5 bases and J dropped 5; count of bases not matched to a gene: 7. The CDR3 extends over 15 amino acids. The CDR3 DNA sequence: TGTGCCAGCAGTGTGGGGACAGGGCGGGAAAACATTCAGTACTGC. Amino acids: CASSVGTGRENIQYC.

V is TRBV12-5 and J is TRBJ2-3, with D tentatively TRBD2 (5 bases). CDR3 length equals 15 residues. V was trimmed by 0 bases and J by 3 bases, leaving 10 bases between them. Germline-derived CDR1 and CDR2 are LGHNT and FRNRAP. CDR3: CASGLVGEGTDTQYF. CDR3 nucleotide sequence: TGTGCTAGTGGTTTGGTTGGTGAGGGTACAGATACGCAGTATTTT. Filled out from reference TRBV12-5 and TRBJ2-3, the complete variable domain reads DARVTQTPRHKVTEMGQEVTMRCQPILGHNTVFWYRQTMMQGLELLAYFRNRAPLDDSGMPKDRFSAEMPDATLATLKIQPSEPRDSAVYFCASGLVGEGTDTQYFGPGTRLTVL.

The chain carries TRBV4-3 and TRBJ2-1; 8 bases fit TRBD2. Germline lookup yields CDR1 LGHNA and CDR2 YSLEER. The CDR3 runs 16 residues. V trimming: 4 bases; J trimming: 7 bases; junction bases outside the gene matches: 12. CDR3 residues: CASSLEGAGVSNEQFF. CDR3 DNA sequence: TGCGCCAGCAGCCTCGAGGGAGCGGGGGTTTCAAATGAGCAGTTCTTC.

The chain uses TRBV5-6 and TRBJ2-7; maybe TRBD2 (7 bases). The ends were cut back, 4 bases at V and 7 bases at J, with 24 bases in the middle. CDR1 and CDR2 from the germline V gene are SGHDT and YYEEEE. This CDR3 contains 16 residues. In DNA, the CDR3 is TGTGCCAGCAGCCTCTATTCCGGGGGCGGGAGCCGGGAGCAGTACTTC. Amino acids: CASSLYSGGGSREQYF.

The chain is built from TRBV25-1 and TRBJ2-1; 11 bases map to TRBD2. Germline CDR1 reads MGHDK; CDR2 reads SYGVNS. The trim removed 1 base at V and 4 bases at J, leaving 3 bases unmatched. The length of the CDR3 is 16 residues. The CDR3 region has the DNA TGTGCCAGCAGTGAATGGGGACTAGCGGAATACAATGAGCAGTTCTTC. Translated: CASSEWGLAEYNEQFF.

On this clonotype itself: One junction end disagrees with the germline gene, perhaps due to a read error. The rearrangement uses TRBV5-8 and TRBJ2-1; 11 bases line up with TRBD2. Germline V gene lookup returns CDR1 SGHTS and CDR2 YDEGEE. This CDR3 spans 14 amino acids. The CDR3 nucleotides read TGTCCCAGCAGCTCCGGGACTAGCGGCAATGAGCAGTTCTTC. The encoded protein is CPSSSGTSGNEQFF.

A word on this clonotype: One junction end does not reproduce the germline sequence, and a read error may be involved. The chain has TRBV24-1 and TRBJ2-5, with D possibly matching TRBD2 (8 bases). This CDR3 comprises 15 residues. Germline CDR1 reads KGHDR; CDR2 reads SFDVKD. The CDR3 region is CATSQGQRGQEAQYF. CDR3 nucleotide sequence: TGCGCCACCAGTCAGGGACAGCGGGGGCAAGAGGCCCAGTACTTC.

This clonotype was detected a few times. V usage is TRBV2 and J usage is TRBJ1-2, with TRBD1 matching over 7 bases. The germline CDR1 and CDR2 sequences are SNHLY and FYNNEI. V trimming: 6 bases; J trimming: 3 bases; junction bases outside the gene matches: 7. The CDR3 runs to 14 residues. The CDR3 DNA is TGTGCCAGCAGCGGTACCGGGACAGACTATGGCTACACCTTC. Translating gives CASSGTGTDYGYTF.

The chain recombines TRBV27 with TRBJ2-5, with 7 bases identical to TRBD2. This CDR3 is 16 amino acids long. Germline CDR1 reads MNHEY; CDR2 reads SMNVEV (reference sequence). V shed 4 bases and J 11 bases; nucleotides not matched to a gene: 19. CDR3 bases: TGTGCCAGCAGTTCCACGGGGGGAGGGAGCATAAATGAGCAGTACTTC. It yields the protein CASSSTGGGSINEQYF.

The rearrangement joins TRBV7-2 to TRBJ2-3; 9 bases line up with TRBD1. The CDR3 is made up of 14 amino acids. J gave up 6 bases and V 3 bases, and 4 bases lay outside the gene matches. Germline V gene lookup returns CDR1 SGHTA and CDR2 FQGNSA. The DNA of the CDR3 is TGTGCCAGCAGCTTGGGGACAGGGTGGGATACGCAGTATTTT. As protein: CASSLGTGWDTQYF.